This entry lists 22 T cell receptor beta chains sequenced from one sample in a study of cytotoxic CD8 clonotypes in ibrutinib-treated CLL. TCRdb's table, derived via immunoSEQ multiplex PCR, lists solely in-frame clones and lacks some. The sample yields 150,000 or so clones, under 85% seen once. This specimen consisted of PBMCs, obtained after 24 months of ibrutinib treatment. The receptors derive from a human donor with chronic lymphocytic leukemia.

The rearrangement links TRBV6-1 to TRBJ2-1; D is unclear. The germline V gene encodes CDR1 MNHNS and CDR2 SASEGT. Trimming stripped 4 bases from V and 8 bases from J, with 15 bases between. The length of the CDR3 is 14 residues. In DNA, the CDR3 is TGTGCCAGCAGTGTTTGGACGGCCAGCGATGAGCAGTTCTTC. Amino acid sequence: CASSVWTASDEQFF.

This chain joins TRBV6-4 and TRBJ2-7, with 8 bases lining up with TRBD2. CDR3 size: 15 residues. In germline, CDR1 is MRHNA, CDR2 SNTAGT. Trimming took 6 bases from V and 2 from J; bases not matched to a gene: 9. The CDR3: CASSGLAQNAYEQYF. The CDR3 DNA follows: TGTGCCAGCAGCGGACTAGCTCAAAACGCCTACGAGCAGTACTTC.

V gene TRBV6-5 combines with J gene TRBJ2-7, with D perhaps TRBD1 (6 bases). Germline loops: CDR1 MNHEY, CDR2 SVGAGI. Trimming removed 8 bases at V and 2 bases at J, with 16 bases between. CDR3 length: 14 amino acids. As DNA, the CDR3 is TGTGCCAGCCAGACCGGGACATCACCCTACGAGCAGTACTTC. It specifies CASQTGTSPYEQYF.

The J gene is TRBJ1-1, the V gene TRBV5-4; no clear D gene. This CDR3 comprises 14 residues. V gave up 0 bases and J gave up 2 bases, with 8 bases separating them. The germline CDR1 and CDR2 sequences are SGHNT and YYREEE (reference sequence). The CDR3 here is CASSLEGLNTEAFF. CDR3 sequence (DNA): TGTGCCAGCAGCTTGGAAGGGCTTAACACTGAAGCTTTCTTT. The entire variable domain, with the rest obtained from reference TRBV5-4 and TRBJ1-1, is as follows: ETGVTQSPTHLIKTRGQQVTLRCSSQSGHNTVSWYQQALGQGPQFIFQYYREEENGRGNFPPRFSGLQFPNYSSELNVNALELDDSALYLCASSLEGLNTEAFFGQGTRLTVV.

The chain links TRBV28 to TRBJ1-5; 7 bases fit TRBD1. CDR1 is MDHEN and CDR2 is SYDVKM in the germline V gene. V dropped 6 bases and J dropped 3; count of bases not matched to a gene: 17. The CDR3 spans 18 residues. DNA of the CDR3: TGTGCCAGCAGCCCTACTTTACAGGGGTATTTGATCAATCAGCCCCAGCATTTT. Translating gives CASSPTLQGYLINQPQHF.

The chain combines TRBV2 with TRBJ1-1, with unresolved D. V gave up 3 bases and J gave up 2 bases, with 22 bases separating them. Per the germline V gene, CDR1 is SNHLY and CDR2 is FYNNEI. The CDR3 extends over 18 amino acids. In DNA form, the CDR3 reads TGTGCCAGCAGTGAGGATTTCCCCTCTCCACTTGTTAACACTGAAGCTTTCTTT. It encodes CASSEDFPSPLVNTEAFF.

This clone has just one count. The V call is TRBV14, the J call TRBJ2-7; the match to TRBD2 covers 9 bases. Germline-derived CDR1 and CDR2 are SGHDN and FVKESK. This CDR3 comprises 15 residues. The J segment lost 2 bases and the V segment lost 3 bases, leaving 5 bases of the junction unmatched. The CDR3 DNA reads as TGTGCCAGCAGCCAGGGTCTAGCGGGACCCTACGAGCAGTACTTC. Encoded protein: CASSQGLAGPYEQYF.

Only one count was recorded for this clone. The genes are TRBV11-2 and TRBJ2-7; 14 nucleotides agree with TRBD2. Germline V gene data show CDR1 as SGHAT and CDR2 as FQNNGV. Trimming removed 4 bases from V and 4 bases from J; junction bases left unmatched: 6. This CDR3 is built from 16 residues. This CDR3 reads CASSSGLAGATYEQYF. The CDR3 DNA reads TGTGCCAGCAGCTCGGGACTAGCGGGAGCAACGTACGAGCAGTACTTC.

The chain has TRBV5-1 and TRBJ2-1; 13 nucleotides match TRBD2. Trimming took 3 bases from V and 9 from J; bases not matched to a gene: 6. The CDR3 loop spans 15 amino acids. The germline V gene has CDR1 SGHRS and CDR2 YFSETQ. The CDR3 sequence: CASSSELAGGSEQFF. The CDR3 bases are TGCGCCAGCAGCTCAGAACTAGCGGGAGGGAGTGAGCAGTTCTTC.

The chain links TRBV6-5 to TRBJ2-7; no reliable D call. Germline CDR1 reads MNHEY; CDR2 reads SVGAGI. Trimming cost V 4 bases and J 1 base, with 11 bases left between them. The CDR3 extends over 14 amino acids. In DNA form, the CDR3 reads TGTGCCAGCAGTTTACGACCGAGTTCCTACGAGCAGTACTTC. Protein: CASSLRPSSYEQYF.

Details on this clone: The sample has other DNA sequences that encode this CDR3 too. This chain uses TRBV7-8 with TRBJ1-3, with D maybe TRBD1 (6 bases). Looked up from germline, CDR1 is SGHVS and CDR2 is FQNEAQ. The V end lost 3 bases, the J end lost 0 bases, and 6 bases lay between the germline ends. This CDR3 comprises 14 residues. The CDR3 DNA is TGTGCCAGCAGCTTGACAGGCTCTGGAAACACCATATATTTT. Protein: CASSLTGSGNTIYF. Full variable domain (remainder filled in from reference TRBV7-8 and TRBJ1-3): GAGVSQSPRYKVAKRGQDVALRCDPISGHVSLFWYQQALGQGPEFLTYFQNEAQLDKSGLPSDRFFAERPEGSVSTLKIQRTQQEDSAVYLCASSLTGSGNTIYFGEGSWLTVV.

J is TRBJ2-2 and V is TRBV12-5, with 7 bases matching TRBD2. The CDR3 sequence is 16 residues long. Trimming cost V 3 bases and J 4 bases; bases outside gene matches: 8. Germline V gives CDR1 LGHNT, CDR2 FRNRAP. The CDR3 sequence: CASGLGRAGLTGELFF. The CDR3 DNA sequence: TGTGCTAGTGGTTTAGGAAGAGCGGGACTCACCGGGGAGCTGTTTTTT.

The V call is TRBV10-1, the J call TRBJ2-3; the match to TRBD2 covers 9 bases. V dropped 7 bases and J dropped 1; count of bases not matched to a gene: 3. The CDR3 is 14 residues long. Looked up from germline, CDR1 is WNHNN and CDR2 is SYGVQD (reference sequence). The CDR3 loop reads CASIRLAGTDTQYF. In DNA, the CDR3 is TGCGCCAGCATTCGACTAGCGGGCACAGATACGCAGTATTTT.

The rearrangement joins TRBV5-1 to TRBJ2-5, with D possibly being TRBD1 (6 bases). V was shortened by 0 bases and J by 2 bases, with 11 bases between the two germline ends. This CDR3 has 15 amino acids. Germline V gene sequence: CDR1 SGHRS, CDR2 YFSETQ. DNA of the CDR3: TGCGCCAGCAGCTTGGTGCAGGGGCTACAAGAGACCCAGTACTTC. This encodes CASSLVQGLQETQYF.

The CDR3 DNA reads as TGTGCCAGCAGCTTAGCAGCAAAAGGTGCATTAGCGGATCAGCCCCAGCATTTT. Translating it yields CASSLAAKGALADQPQHF. The rearrangement joins TRBV13 to TRBJ1-5; no reliable D call. The germline V and J ends were trimmed by 1 base and 5 bases, with 21 bases remaining between them. The germline V gene encodes CDR1 PRHDT and CDR2 FYEKMQ (reference sequence). This CDR3 contains 18 residues.

The chain links TRBV2 to TRBJ2-3; 9 nucleotides line up with TRBD2. This CDR3 has 14 residues. V trimming: 6 bases; J trimming: 6 bases; junction bases outside the gene matches: 7. Germline V gene data show CDR1 as SNHLY and CDR2 as FYNNEI. CDR3 sequence (DNA): TGTGCCAGCAGGTCGGGACTAGCTCGCGATACGCAGTATTTT. It is translated as CASRSGLARDTQYF.

V gene TRBV6-5 combines with J gene TRBJ1-2; 10 nucleotides match TRBD1. V lost 4 bases, J lost 0 bases, and 2 bases stayed unmatched. This CDR3 has 15 amino acids. The germline V gene encodes CDR1 MNHEY and CDR2 SVGAGI. The CDR3 DNA reads as TGTGCCAGCAGTTCCGGACAGGGGGCTAACTATGGCTACACCTTC. It codes for CASSSGQGANYGYTF.

V gene TRBV28 combines with J gene TRBJ1-5, with D perhaps TRBD1 (5 bases). This CDR3 contains 15 residues. The germline V and J ends were trimmed by 5 bases and 3 bases, with 14 bases remaining between them. Germline CDR1 and CDR2: MDHEN and SYDVKM. CDR3 in amino acids: CASSLGTAYNQPQHF. As DNA, the CDR3 is TGTGCCAGCAGTCTTGGGACGGCCTACAATCAGCCCCAGCATTTT. Looking up the rest from reference TRBV28 and TRBJ1-5 gives the full variable domain: DVKVTQSSRYLVKRTGEKVFLECVQDMDHENMFWYRQDPGLGLRLIYFSYDVKMKEKGDIPEGYSVSREKKERFSLILESASTNQTSMYLCASSLGTAYNQPQHFGDGTRLSIL.

The V and J genes are TRBV19 and TRBJ1-5; D might be TRBD1 (5 bases). The CDR3 totals 13 residues. Trimming cost V 3 bases and J 5 bases, with 8 bases left between them. Germline assignment: CDR1 LNHDA and CDR2 SQIVND (reference sequence). The CDR3 nucleotides read TGTGCCAGTAGTATTCAGGGAGATCAGCCCCAGCATTTT. Its protein product is CASSIQGDQPQHF.

A single count supports this clone. The V and J genes are TRBV2 and TRBJ1-5; a possible D gene is TRBD1 (6 bases). This CDR3 spans 13 amino acids. Looked up from germline, CDR1 is SNHLY and CDR2 is FYNNEI. Trimming cost V 5 bases and J 7 bases, with 12 bases left between them. CDR3 sequence (DNA): TGTGCCAGCAGTTCAGGGGTCGTCCAGCCCCAGCATTTT. The encoded protein is CASSSGVVQPQHF.

J is TRBJ1-5 and V is TRBV6-1, with D perhaps TRBD1 (6 bases). CDR3 length: 16 amino acids. Trimming shortened V by 4 bases and J by 0 bases, and 13 bases separated the two germline ends. From germline, CDR1 is MNHNS and CDR2 SASEGT. CDR3 sequence (DNA): TGTGCCAGCAGTGCACCCGGGACATCTAGCAATCAGCCCCAGCATTTT. Translating gives CASSAPGTSSNQPQHF.

The chain links TRBV15 to TRBJ2-7; D ambiguous. With 3 bases removed from V and 6 bases from J, the gap between germline ends came to 9 bases. The CDR3 runs 12 residues. Per the germline V gene, CDR1 is LNHNV and CDR2 is YYDKDF (reference sequence). The CDR3 DNA follows: TGTGCCACCAGCAGCCGCCAATCCGAGCAGTACTTC. This gives the protein CATSSRQSEQYF.